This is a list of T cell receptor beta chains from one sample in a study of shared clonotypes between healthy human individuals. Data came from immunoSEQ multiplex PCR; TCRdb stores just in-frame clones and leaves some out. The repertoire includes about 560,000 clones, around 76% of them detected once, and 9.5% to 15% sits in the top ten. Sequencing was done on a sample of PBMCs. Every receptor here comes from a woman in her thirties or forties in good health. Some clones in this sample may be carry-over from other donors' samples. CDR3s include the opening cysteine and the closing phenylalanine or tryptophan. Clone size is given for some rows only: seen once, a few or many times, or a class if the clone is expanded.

CAWKTGGRLYEQYF | TRBJ2-7 | TRBV30 | -
CASSAGTGETQYF | TRBJ2-5 | TRBV2 | -
CASSFIPISRRMNNEQFF | TRBJ2-1 | TRBV28 | -
CASTDSGRGTGELFF | TRBJ2-2 | TRBV19 | -
CASSDPGLVSGAEQFF | TRBJ2-1 | TRBV25-1 | -
CASSLTGAQVIDGYTF | TRBJ1-2 | TRBV4-1 | -
CAISEGLAGVETQYF | TRBJ2-5 | TRBV10-3 | -
CASRGSKTSTDTQYF | TRBJ2-3 | TRBV12-1 | -
CASSDRSTGGIEAFF | TRBJ1-1 | TRBV2 | once
CASSFEGIYGYTF | TRBJ1-2 | TRBV28 | -
CASSQGLGRADTQYF | TRBJ2-3 | TRBV4-1 | -
CASSQPIRDRASYEQYF | TRBJ2-7 | TRBV23-1 | -
CASSIYGTQNSGANVLTF | TRBJ2-6 | TRBV21-1 | -
CASSQDSSTDTQYF | TRBJ2-3 | TRBV9 | -
CASRRTGPSSYNEQFF | TRBJ2-1 | TRBV7-9 | once
CATGQGDTGELFF | TRBJ2-2 | TRBV10-1 | -
CASSFRGEYEQYF | TRBJ2-7 | TRBV19 | -
CASSFRTSHSGQYF | TRBJ2-7 | TRBV7-8 | -
CASNPGTQPQHF | TRBJ1-5 | TRBV2 | -
CAWNTGGSNQPQHF | TRBJ1-5 | TRBV30 | -
CASKETGTNEKLFF | TRBJ1-4 | TRBV5-1 | -
CASSSYGLGTSGSYEQYF | TRBJ2-7 | TRBV28 | once
CASSSIIAGIGEQYF | TRBJ2-7 | TRBV7-3 | -
CASSLGGQEDTQYF | TRBJ2-3 | TRBV5-4 | once
CASSASWAADTQYF | TRBJ2-3 | TRBV9 | -
CASSELGRNEQFF | TRBJ2-1 | TRBV25-1 | few
CASSLSGGHGHTF | TRBJ1-2 | TRBV27 | -
CASSSTGTKGETQYF | TRBJ2-5 | TRBV7-2 | -
CASGTSGTYEQYF | TRBJ2-7 | TRBV27 | -
CASSLSGNSYEQYF | TRBJ2-7 | TRBV6-5 | -
CSVFGTSGVGETQYF | TRBJ2-5 | TRBV29-1 | -
CASSSGRITEAFF | TRBJ1-1 | TRBV5-5 | once
CASSPGYAQYF | TRBJ2-5 | TRBV14 | -
CSVGDRDLEAFF | TRBJ1-1 | TRBV29-1 | -
CASSSAGLQYF | TRBJ2-3 | TRBV7-8 | many
CASSYSRGNTGELFF | TRBJ2-2 | TRBV6-5 | -
CASSGSRAGNQPQHF | TRBJ1-5 | TRBV2 | many
CAISSGTEAFF | TRBJ1-1 | TRBV10-3 | -
CASSVGRQGIYEQYF | TRBJ2-7 | TRBV9 | few
CASSPAGGTDTQYF | TRBJ2-3 | TRBV18 | -
CAISPSGSLDTQYF | TRBJ2-3 | TRBV10-3 | -
CASSRDSFGAGELFF | TRBJ2-2 | TRBV5-4 | -
CASSKPPGPGAEAFF | TRBJ1-1 | TRBV4-1 | -